This TCR beta chain was identified in a study of cytomegalovirus exposure and HLA in healthy donors (dated by TCRdb to 2017 to 2019). For the study in its entirety: According to a later analysis, one platform produced both the 110 or so validation repertoires and the roughly 650 repertoires of the first cohort. The study aimed to test whether signatures of past pathogen exposure could be identified by cataloging public T cell receptors. A separate validation cohort of 100 to 150 different subjects was used in addition to the roughly 720-subject first cohort. To predict cytomegalovirus infection status, the study combined high-throughput TCR immunosequencing, statistical association of individual TCRs with disease status, and machine learning. Study-level results and caveats: In both the original and validation cohorts, the classifier was reported to diagnose cytomegalovirus status with high specificity and sensitivity. All 120 or so repertoires were used to score co-occurrence in the validation cohort in a later analysis, because that analysis had no HLA typing for the cohort. While some public TCRs were present in many individuals, most TCR sequences turned up only very rarely across donors. A few of the identified cytomegalovirus-associated TCR beta chains were confirmed in vitro to be specific for cytomegalovirus antigens. The study gave a list of 150 to 200 TCR beta chains associated with cytomegalovirus. A later analysis found that TCRs clustered in the first cohort also tended to co-occur in the 95 to 150 validation repertoires, with 94% of cluster scores above 0. According to the authors, the approach could potentially be generalized to other disease states and immunological phenotypes.

As concerns this clone: What this receptor recognizes is not known. No per-base quality is available; no much larger clone lies one base away.

The CDR3 has 15 amino acids, counting the end cysteine and phenylalanine. Here the CDR3 DNA is all that survives: 45 bases in frame from base 1. A distance of 14 bases separates the germline ends of V and J, which lose 6 bases and 3 bases respectively. The CDR1 and CDR2 encoded by the germline V gene (reference sequence) are MNHNY and SVGAGI. Donors formed part of the validation cohort, which comprised about 130 subjects and was distinct from the first cohort of 666 subjects. Libraries were built with the immunoSEQ multiplex PCR assay. Turning to the authors' computational methods: To diagnose cytomegalovirus status from the catalog of TCR beta chain sequences, a statistical classification framework was built. The source is immuneACCESS, and TCRdb retained only in-frame sequences with V and J called. Part of the clones is not carried over; for the studies checked, unresolved V genes explain less than half of this, and the remainder is unexplained. V, J and clone size derive from that table, while D and trimming were established from the DNA sequence. The sample table shows 250,000 to 350,000 clones, and 70% to 90% are seen once. Clones ranked in the top ten supply about 0.8% of the sample.

What was sequenced was PBMCs. Recombination connected TRBV6-6 to TRBJ2-2, with TRBD2 perhaps the D gene, on 6 matching bases. The clonotype comes from a woman younger than 30 in good health and CMV-seronegative. The DNA is TGTGCCAGCAGATGGGACTCAGGGTACACCGGGGAGCTGTTTTTT. Its protein reads: CASRWDSGYTGELFF.